The 25 T cell receptor beta chains below were found in one sample sequenced in a study of cytomegalovirus exposure and HLA in healthy donors (dated by TCRdb to 2016 to 2017). The library came from the immunoSEQ multiplex PCR assay. For the multiplex PCR, a mixture combining 60 forward primers for TCR Vbeta segments and 13 reverse primers for TCR Jbeta segments was used. TCRdb provides this immuneACCESS table in a form limited to in-frame rearrangements. Some clones are lacking; in checked studies, under half of them reflect an unresolved V gene, and why the rest are absent is not known. This sample's listing comprises tens of thousands of clones. The ten most abundant clones make up 3% to 3.5% of the sample. Material: PBMCs. The receptor source for this set is a woman between 40 and 50 years old in good health and CMV-seropositive.

This chain uses TRBV18 with TRBJ2-7, with D unclear. The germline V gene encodes CDR1 KGHSH and CDR2 LQKENI. Trimming shortened V by 3 bases and J by 2 bases, and 8 bases separated the two germline ends. CDR3 size: 13 residues. The DNA for the CDR3 is TGTGCCAGCTCACCGTCCGCGGCCTACGAGCAGTACTTC. It is translated as CASSPSAAYEQYF.

The rearrangement uses TRBV5-1 and TRBJ2-5; TRBD1 aligns across 8 bases. V was clipped by 0 bases and J by 2 bases; unmatched bases: 6. Looked up from germline, CDR1 is SGHRS and CDR2 is YFSETQ. This CDR3 is built from 16 residues. CDR3 bases: TGCGCCAGCAGCTTGGTGGGGACAGGAGTACAAGAGACCCAGTACTTC. Protein: CASSLVGTGVQETQYF.

This chain connects TRBV4-1 to TRBJ2-7; D is unclear. Per the germline V gene, CDR1 is MGHRA and CDR2 is YSYEKL. Trimming shortened V by 4 bases and J by 1 base, and 11 bases separated the two germline ends. The CDR3 is made up of 14 amino acids. CDR3 coding DNA: TGCGCCAGCAGCCTTACCTCGGGTTCCTACGAGCAGTACTTC. Translated, it gives CASSLTSGSYEQYF.

This chain links TRBV30 with TRBJ2-5; TRBD1 aligns across 8 bases. Trimming at V came to 5 bases and at J to 3 bases, leaving 2 bases not matched to a gene. Germline CDR1 GTSNPN, CDR2 SVGIG (reference sequence). CDR3 length equals 12 residues. The CDR3 coding sequence is TGTGCCTGGGGGACAGGAGAAGAGACCCAGTACTTC. Translating gives CAWGTGEETQYF.

The chain uses TRBV2 and TRBJ2-3; D is ambiguous. The V and J ends lost 5 bases and 2 bases respectively, with 8 bases between them. The CDR3 runs 13 residues. Germline V gives CDR1 SNHLY, CDR2 FYNNEI. In nucleotides, the CDR3 is TGTGCCAGCAGTCCGACTGTCACAGATACGCAGTATTTT. This translates into CASSPTVTDTQYF.

Here the CDR3 reads CASSKLASAYEQYF. For the CDR3, the DNA is TGTGCCAGCAGCAAACTAGCCTCCGCCTACGAGCAGTACTTC. This chain links TRBV7-2 with TRBJ2-7; a possible D gene is TRBD2 (6 bases). Germline V gene lookup returns CDR1 SGHTA and CDR2 FQGNSA. V was clipped by 5 bases and J by 2 bases, with 13 bases between them. CDR3 size: 14 residues. Looking up the rest from reference TRBV7-2 and TRBJ2-7 gives the full variable domain: GAGVSQSPSNKVTEKGKDVELRCDPISGHTALYWYRQSLGQGLEFLIYFQGNSAPDKSGLPSDRFSAERTGGSVSTLTIQRTQQEDSAVYLCASSKLASAYEQYFGPGTRLTVT.

The chain employs TRBV5-1 and TRBJ1-5, with a tentative D call TRBD1 (5 bases). The V end was cut by 3 bases, the J end by 2 bases, with 18 bases between. Germline CDR1 reads SGHRS; CDR2 reads YFSETQ. This CDR3 is 17 amino acids long. The DNA of the CDR3 is TGCGCCAGCAGCTCCGCCCTTGGGGGGGAAGGCAATCAGCCCCAGCATTTT. This codes for CASSSALGGEGNQPQHF.

V is TRBV4-2 and J is TRBJ2-3, with 9 nucleotides matching TRBD2. With V trimmed by 0 bases and J by 4 bases, 2 bases remained unmatched. CDR1 is LGHNA and CDR2 is YNFKEQ in the germline V gene. CDR3 length: 15 amino acids. The CDR3 region is CASSQEVAGADTQYF. DNA for the CDR3: TGTGCCAGCAGCCAAGAGGTAGCGGGAGCAGATACGCAGTATTTT.

The J gene is TRBJ2-1, the V gene TRBV7-2; D gene unclear. The CDR3 spans 15 residues. Germline-derived CDR1 and CDR2 are SGHTA and FQGNSA. V lost 5 bases to trimming and J lost 6 bases, with 17 bases between them. The CDR3 spells CASSPAWQVGNEQFF. The CDR3 DNA sequence: TGTGCCAGCAGCCCCGCCTGGCAGGTAGGCAATGAGCAGTTCTTC. Based on the CDR3 plus reference TRBV7-2 and TRBJ2-1, the full variable domain is GAGVSQSPSNKVTEKGKDVELRCDPISGHTALYWYRQSLGQGLEFLIYFQGNSAPDKSGLPSDRFSAERTGGSVSTLTIQRTQQEDSAVYLCASSPAWQVGNEQFFGPGTRLTVL.

The chain couples TRBV27 to TRBJ2-7; a possible D gene is TRBD1 (6 bases). The V end was cut by 3 bases, the J end by 6 bases, with 9 bases between. The CDR3 sequence is 12 residues long. The germline V gene has CDR1 MNHEY and CDR2 SMNVEV (reference sequence). The CDR3: CASSFQGSEQYF. The CDR3 nucleotides read TGTGCCAGCAGTTTTCAGGGGAGCGAGCAGTACTTC.

The V call is TRBV4-2, the J call TRBJ2-1, with 12 bases that match TRBD2. Germline assignment: CDR1 LGHNA and CDR2 YNFKEQ. V lost 1 base, J lost 3 bases, and 1 base stayed unmatched. This CDR3 comprises 16 residues. DNA of the CDR3: TGTGCCAGCAGCCAAGGGACTAGCGGGATCTACAATGAGCAGTTCTTC. Translation: CASSQGTSGIYNEQFF.

The chain carries TRBV5-1 and TRBJ2-7, with D possibly matching TRBD1 (5 bases). This CDR3 spans 13 amino acids. V was cut by 4 bases and J by 2 bases, with 10 bases left in between. In germline, CDR1 is SGHRS, CDR2 YFSETQ. Written as DNA, the CDR3 is TGCGCCAGCAGCGAAGGGGCGCCCTACGAGCAGTACTTC. As protein: CASSEGAPYEQYF.

The V gene is TRBV9, the J gene TRBJ2-1; 9 nucleotides line up with TRBD2. With 0 bases clipped from V and 11 bases from J, the junction kept 9 bases outside the gene matches. The CDR3 has 15 amino acids. The germline V gene has CDR1 SGDLS and CDR2 YYNGEE. The CDR3 nucleotides are TGTGCCAGCAGCGTAGCCGAGACTAGCGGAATGCAGCAGTTCTTC. Its translation is CASSVAETSGMQQFF.

The chain has TRBV12-5 and TRBJ2-1; 7 nucleotides agree with TRBD2. This CDR3 comprises 15 residues. V shed 6 bases and J 6 bases; nucleotides not matched to a gene: 11. Germline lookup yields CDR1 LGHNT and CDR2 FRNRAP. The DNA of the CDR3 is TGTGCTAGTGGGGACAAAGCGGGATTGGGCAATGAGCAGTTCTTC. Amino acids: CASGDKAGLGNEQFF.

The gene calls are TRBV7-3 and TRBJ2-5, with D unclear. The CDR3 spans 13 residues. Trimming removed 5 bases at V and 2 bases at J, with 9 bases between. In germline, CDR1 is SGHTA, CDR2 FQGTGA. The CDR3 bases are TGTGCCAGCAGCGCCCAACTACAAGAGACCCAGTACTTC. This codes for CASSAQLQETQYF. Based on the CDR3 plus reference TRBV7-3 and TRBJ2-5, the full variable domain is GAGVSQTPSNKVTEKGKYVELRCDPISGHTALYWYRQSLGQGPEFLIYFQGTGAADDSGLPNDRFFAVRPEGSVSTLKIQRTERGDSAVYLCASSAQLQETQYFGPGTRLLVL.

This sequence joins TRBV5-6 and TRBJ2-3; 9 nucleotides match TRBD1. This CDR3 region has 15 residues. Germline V lookup: CDR1 SGHDT, CDR2 YYEEEE. The V segment lost 1 base and the J segment 6 bases; nucleotides outside the gene matches: 6. The CDR3 DNA reads TGTGCCAGCAGCTTGAGGGACAGGGTAGCGGATACGCAGTATTTT. Translation: CASSLRDRVADTQYF.

The V gene is TRBV6-6, the J gene TRBJ1-1; D is possibly TRBD1 (6 bases). Trimming removed 11 bases from V and 5 bases from J, with 18 bases in between. CDR1 is MNHNY and CDR2 is SVGAGI in the germline V gene (reference sequence). The CDR3 is 13 amino acids. The CDR3 loop reads CASTVGQGTEAFF. Here the CDR3 DNA reads TGTGCCTCAACGGTCGGCCAGGGGACTGAAGCTTTCTTT.

This chain uses TRBV20-1 with TRBJ1-1, with D possibly TRBD1 on 5 matching bases. Trimming took off 7 bases at V and 11 bases at J, with 17 bases between the two ends. Germline V gene data show CDR1 as DFQATT and CDR2 as SNEGSKA (reference sequence). The CDR3 covers 11 residues. As DNA, the CDR3 is TGCAGTGGGAAGACAGAGCCTGGGGCTTTCTTT. As protein: CSGKTEPGAFF.

This rearrangement joins TRBV5-4 to TRBJ2-5; 13 nucleotides align to TRBD2. Germline V gene data show CDR1 as SGHNT and CDR2 as YYREEE (reference sequence). Germline trimming cut 0 bases from V and 3 bases from J; bases unmatched to any gene: 8. The CDR3 is 18 amino acids. For the CDR3, the DNA is TGTGCCAGCAGCTTGGGCGCGGGACTAGCGGGAAGTGAAGAGACCCAGTACTTC. It encodes CASSLGAGLAGSEETQYF.

The chain joins TRBV27 to TRBJ2-7; 7 positions match TRBD1. J was trimmed by 0 bases and V by 6 bases; bases with no gene match: 2. Germline loops: CDR1 MNHEY, CDR2 SMNVEV (reference sequence). The CDR3 spans 13 residues. The CDR3 sequence: CASRNRGSYEQYF. The CDR3 DNA follows: TGTGCCAGCAGGAACAGGGGCTCCTACGAGCAGTACTTC.

The chain is built from TRBV7-8 and TRBJ1-2; 7 bases fit TRBD1. With 5 bases clipped from V and 4 bases from J, the junction kept 10 bases outside the gene matches. Germline loops: CDR1 SGHVS, CDR2 FQNEAQ. The CDR3 consists of 15 residues. The DNA of the CDR3 is TGTGCCAGCAGCCCTGGGGACAGTCCAGGCTATGGCTACACCTTC. Protein product: CASSPGDSPGYGYTF.

The gene calls are TRBV9 and TRBJ2-5, with D possibly matching TRBD2 (7 bases). Trimming took off 4 bases at V and 0 bases at J, with 19 bases between the two ends. The CDR3 extends over 17 amino acids. Germline-derived CDR1 and CDR2 are SGDLS and YYNGEE. The CDR3 region is CASSSEGGQSHQETQYF. In DNA form, the CDR3 reads TGTGCCAGCAGCTCCGAGGGGGGGCAGTCGCACCAAGAGACCCAGTACTTC.

V usage is TRBV5-6 and J usage is TRBJ2-3; 8 nucleotides align to TRBD2. This CDR3 comprises 18 residues. V shed 4 bases, J shed 1 base, and the junction held 14 bases outside the gene matches. Germline CDR1 reads SGHDT; CDR2 reads YYEEEE. The CDR3 bases are TGTGCCAGCAGCAACTGGGACGGGAGGGCCGAGGGCACAGATACGCAGTATTTT. Protein sequence: CASSNWDGRAEGTDTQYF.

V usage is TRBV5-6 and J usage is TRBJ2-7; D ambiguous. The ends were cut back, 0 bases at V and 0 bases at J, with 7 bases in the middle. This CDR3 spans 14 amino acids. Germline CDR1 is SGHDT and CDR2 is YYEEEE. Written as DNA, the CDR3 is TGTGCCAGCAGCTTGGGCGAACTCTCCTACGAGCAGTACTTC. Protein product: CASSLGELSYEQYF.

The chain uses TRBV5-1 and TRBJ2-5, with D perhaps TRBD1 (6 bases). Germline assignment: CDR1 SGHRS and CDR2 YFSETQ. CDR3 length equals 15 residues. Trimming shortened V by 2 bases and J by 4 bases, and 15 bases separated the two germline ends. CDR3 residues: CASSLTQGGGETQYF. CDR3 bases: TGCGCCAGCAGCTTAACACAGGGTGGCGGAGAGACCCAGTACTTC.